This T cell receptor beta chain was profiled in a study of siplizumab effects on memory and regulatory T cells. The germline V and J ends were trimmed by 0 bases and 1 base, with 13 bases remaining between them. This CDR3 has 17 residues. Germline V lookup: CDR1 MGHRA, CDR2 YSYEKL. Regarding the study as a whole: Researchers did not confirm the suppressive function of proliferating Tregs from siplizumab cultures.

This clone occurred once. Its antigen is not identified. Generated by immunoSEQ multiplex PCR, the TCRdb table keeps only in-frame clones and is missing some. This sample has 85,000 to 95,000 clones, with 85% to 95% found just once. This sequence was found in a human donor in good health. The rearrangement uses TRBV4-1 and TRBJ1-3, with D maybe TRBD1 (5 bases). Sequencing was carried out using non-Treg CD4+ T cells sorted from blood. In nucleotides, the CDR3 is TGCGCCAGCAGCCAAGATGAAGGGGCGCGTTCTGGAAACACCATATATTTT. The encoded protein is CASSQDEGARSGNTIYF.